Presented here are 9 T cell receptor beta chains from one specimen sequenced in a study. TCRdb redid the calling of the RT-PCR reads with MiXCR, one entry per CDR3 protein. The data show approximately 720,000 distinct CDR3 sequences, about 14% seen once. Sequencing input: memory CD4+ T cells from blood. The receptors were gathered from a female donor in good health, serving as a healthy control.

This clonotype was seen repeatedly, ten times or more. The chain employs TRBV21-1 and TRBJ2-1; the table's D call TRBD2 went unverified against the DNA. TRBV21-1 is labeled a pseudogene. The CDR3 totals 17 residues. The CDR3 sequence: CASSKRGLTRLYNEQFF. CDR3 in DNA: TGTGCCAGCAGCAAAAGGGGACTGACGAGACTCTACAATGAGCAGTTCTTC.

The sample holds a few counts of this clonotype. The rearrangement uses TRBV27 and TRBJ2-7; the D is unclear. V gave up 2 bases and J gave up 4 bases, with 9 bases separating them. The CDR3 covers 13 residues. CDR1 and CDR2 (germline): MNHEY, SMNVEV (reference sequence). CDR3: CASSLRVYYEQYF. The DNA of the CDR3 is TGTGCCAGCAGTTTAAGGGTATATTACGAGCAGTACTTC.

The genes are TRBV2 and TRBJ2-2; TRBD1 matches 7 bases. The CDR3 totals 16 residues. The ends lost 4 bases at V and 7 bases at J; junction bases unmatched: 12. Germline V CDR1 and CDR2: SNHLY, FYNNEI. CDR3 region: CASSATPGQQGGELFF. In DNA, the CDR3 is TGTGCCAGCAGTGCTACACCGGGACAGCAGGGCGGGGAGCTGTTTTTT.

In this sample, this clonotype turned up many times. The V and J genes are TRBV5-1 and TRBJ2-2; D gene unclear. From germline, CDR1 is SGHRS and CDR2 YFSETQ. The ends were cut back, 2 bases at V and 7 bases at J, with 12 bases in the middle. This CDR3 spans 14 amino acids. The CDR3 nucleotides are TGCGCCAGCAGCTTCGACATACAGAACGGGGAGCTGTTTTTT. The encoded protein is CASSFDIQNGELFF.

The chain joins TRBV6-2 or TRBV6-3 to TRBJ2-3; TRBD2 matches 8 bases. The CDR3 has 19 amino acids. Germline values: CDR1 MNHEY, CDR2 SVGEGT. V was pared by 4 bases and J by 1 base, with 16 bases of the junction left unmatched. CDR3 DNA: TGTGCCAGCAGTTTCCGGCGGACTAGCTCCCCTGGGGGCACAGATACGCAGTATTTT. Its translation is CASSFRRTSSPGGTDTQYF.

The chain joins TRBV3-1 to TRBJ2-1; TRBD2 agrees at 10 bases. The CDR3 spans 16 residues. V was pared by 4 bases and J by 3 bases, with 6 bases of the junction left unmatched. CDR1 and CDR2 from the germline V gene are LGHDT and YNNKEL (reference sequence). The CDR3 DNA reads TGTGCCAGCAGCCCTGGACTAGCGGTCATCTACAATGAGCAGTTCTTC. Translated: CASSPGLAVIYNEQFF.

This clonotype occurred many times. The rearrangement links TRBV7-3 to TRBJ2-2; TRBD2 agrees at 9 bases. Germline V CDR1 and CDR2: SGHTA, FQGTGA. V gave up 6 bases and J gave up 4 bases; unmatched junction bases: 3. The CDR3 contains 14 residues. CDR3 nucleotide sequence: TGTGCCAGCAGTAGCGGGAGTGTCACCGGGGAGCTGTTTTTT. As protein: CASSSGSVTGELFF.

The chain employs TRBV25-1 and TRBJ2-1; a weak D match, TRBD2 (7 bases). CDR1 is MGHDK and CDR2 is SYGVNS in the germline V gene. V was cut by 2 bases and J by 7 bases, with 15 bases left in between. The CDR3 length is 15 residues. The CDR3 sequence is CASSEIGGAANEQFF. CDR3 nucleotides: TGTGCCAGCAGTGAAATAGGGGGGGCGGCGAATGAGCAGTTCTTC.

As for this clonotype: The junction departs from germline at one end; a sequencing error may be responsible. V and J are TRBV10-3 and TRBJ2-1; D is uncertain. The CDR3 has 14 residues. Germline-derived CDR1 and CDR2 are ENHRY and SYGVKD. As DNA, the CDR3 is TGTGCTATCAAAAGAGCGCACTCCTACAATGAGCAGTTCTTC. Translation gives CAIKRAHSYNEQFF.